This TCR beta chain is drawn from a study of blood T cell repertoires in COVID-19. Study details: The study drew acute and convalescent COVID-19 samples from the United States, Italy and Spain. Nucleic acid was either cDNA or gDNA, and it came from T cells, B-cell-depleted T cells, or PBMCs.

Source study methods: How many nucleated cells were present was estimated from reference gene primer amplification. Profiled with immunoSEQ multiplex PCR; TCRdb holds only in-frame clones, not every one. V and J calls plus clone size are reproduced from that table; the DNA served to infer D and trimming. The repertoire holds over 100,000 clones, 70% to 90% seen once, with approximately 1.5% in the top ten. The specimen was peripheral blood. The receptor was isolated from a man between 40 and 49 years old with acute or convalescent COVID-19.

The CDR3 loop is CASSPGDRGNTGELFF. DNA for the CDR3: TGCGCCAGCAGCCCGGGGGACAGGGGTAACACCGGGGAGCTGTTTTTT. The rearrangement uses TRBV5-1 and TRBJ2-2, with 10 bases that match TRBD1. Per germline, CDR1 SGHRS and CDR2 YFSETQ. The CDR3 runs to 16 residues. The J segment lost 2 bases and the V segment lost 4 bases, leaving 5 bases of the junction unmatched.